Below are 23 T cell receptor beta chains sequenced from a single sample in a study of glioma-infiltrating T cells after dendritic cell vaccination. The method was immunoSEQ multiplex PCR; TCRdb's version includes in-frame clones alone and lacks a portion of them. The sample contains just over 95,000 clones, around 80% of which appear only once. The sequences come from blood, collected before dendritic cell vaccination. The receptor source for this set is a human donor with glioblastoma.

This sequence joins TRBV2 and TRBJ1-5; 8 bases line up with TRBD1. Per the germline V gene, CDR1 is SNHLY and CDR2 is FYNNEI. CDR3 length equals 15 residues. J gave up 4 bases and V 6 bases, and 8 bases lay outside the gene matches. CDR3 nucleotides: TGTGCCAGCAGAGATAACAGGGGGTCGAATCAGCCCCAGCATTTT. Its translation is CASRDNRGSNQPQHF.

This clone was recorded only once. The CDR3 here is CASSSNGQVVGYTF. The CDR3 DNA sequence: TGCGCCAGCAGCTCGAACGGACAGGTCGTCGGCTACACCTTC. The chain has TRBV5-1 and TRBJ1-2, with 7 bases that match TRBD1. Unmatched junction bases numbered 10, after V lost 3 bases and J lost 8 bases. The CDR3 totals 14 residues. CDR1 and CDR2 (germline): SGHRS, YFSETQ. The full variable domain, in which reference TRBV5-1 and TRBJ1-2 provide the parts outside the CDR3, is KAGVTQTPRYLIKTRGQQVTLSCSPISGHRSVSWYQQTPGQGLQFLFEYFSETQRNKGNFPGRFSGRQFSNSRSEMNVSTLELGDSALYLCASSSNGQVVGYTFGSGTRLTVV.

The chain combines TRBV20-1 with TRBJ1-1; a possible D gene is TRBD1 (6 bases). The CDR3 runs 11 residues. Germline V lookup: CDR1 DFQATT, CDR2 SNEGSKA (reference sequence). The CDR3 sequence is CSGKRGGAAFF. The CDR3 DNA reads as TGCAGCGGGAAGAGGGGGGGGGCAGCTTTCTTT.

The chain has TRBV19 and TRBJ1-5; perhaps TRBD1 as D (6 bases). The CDR3 has 15 residues. Trimming shortened V by 0 bases and J by 1 base, and 7 bases separated the two germline ends. CDR1 and CDR2 from the germline V gene are LNHDA and SQIVND (reference sequence). The CDR3 region has the DNA TGTGCCAGTAGTATAGACAGGGGAAGCAATCAGCCCCAGCATTTT. Translated, it gives CASSIDRGSNQPQHF.

This clone has just one count. This chain connects TRBV5-1 to TRBJ2-3; 8 bases are shared with TRBD1. There are 16 residues in the CDR3. Germline V gene lookup returns CDR1 SGHRS and CDR2 YFSETQ. V shed 4 bases, J shed 1 base, and the junction held 8 bases outside the gene matches. The CDR3 loop reads CASSRDRGTGTDTQYF. The CDR3, as DNA: TGCGCCAGCAGCCGTGACAGGGGAACGGGCACAGATACGCAGTATTTT.

V is TRBV2 and J is TRBJ2-3, with 11 bases matching TRBD1. Trimming removed 6 bases from V and 5 bases from J; junction bases left unmatched: 7. The CDR3 extends over 15 amino acids. Germline CDR1 is SNHLY and CDR2 is FYNNEI. CDR3 sequence reads: CASSSRDRGLDTQYF. The CDR3 nucleotides are TGTGCCAGCAGCTCCCGGGACAGGGGGTTAGATACGCAGTATTTT.

The rearrangement joins TRBV7-3 to TRBJ2-3; 7 positions match TRBD2. Germline CDR1 and CDR2: SGHTA and FQGTGA. CDR3 length: 15 residues. Losses at the gene ends were 2 bases for V and 1 base for J; bases not matched to a gene: 3. DNA for the CDR3: TGTGCCAGCAGCTTAGGACTAGTCGGCACAGATACGCAGTATTTT. This sequence encodes CASSLGLVGTDTQYF.

The rearrangement links TRBV6-6 to TRBJ2-7; TRBD2 aligns across 7 bases. CDR3 length: 14 amino acids. CDR1 MNHNY and CDR2 SVGAGI come from the germline V gene (reference sequence). V lost 6 bases and J lost 3; bases outside the gene matches: 8. In nucleotides, the CDR3 is TGTGCCAGCAGCCTAAGCGGGACCCTCTACGAGCAGTACTTC. This codes for CASSLSGTLYEQYF.

The table lists this clone with a few counts. This chain joins TRBV7-9 and TRBJ2-2, with 11 bases matching TRBD2. The germline CDR1 and CDR2 sequences are SEHNR and FQNEAQ (reference sequence). Trimming at V came to 7 bases and at J to 3 bases, leaving 4 bases not matched to a gene. This CDR3 spans 15 amino acids. Here the CDR3 reads CASKWTSGYTGELFF. The CDR3 DNA reads TGTGCCAGCAAATGGACTAGCGGGTACACCGGGGAGCTGTTTTTT.

The V call is TRBV7-9, the J call TRBJ2-1, with D uncertain. The CDR3 is 15 residues long. CDR1 is SEHNR and CDR2 is FQNEAQ in the germline V gene (reference sequence). Trimming removed 5 bases from V and 0 bases from J, with 11 bases in between. The CDR3 is CASSARNSSYNEQFF. The CDR3 nucleotides are TGTGCCAGCAGCGCACGAAACAGCTCCTACAATGAGCAGTTCTTC.

V is TRBV9 and J is TRBJ2-5; 8 positions agree with TRBD1. After removal of 0 bases from V and 2 bases from J, the junction contained 12 bases not matched to a gene. Per the germline V gene, CDR1 is SGDLS and CDR2 is YYNGEE. The CDR3 loop spans 18 amino acids. CDR3: CASSVGTGKGVFQETQYF. The CDR3 DNA sequence: TGTGCCAGCAGCGTAGGGACAGGGAAGGGGGTTTTTCAAGAGACCCAGTACTTC.

V is TRBV2 and J is TRBJ1-2; 7 bases are shared with TRBD1. Germline V gene lookup returns CDR1 SNHLY and CDR2 FYNNEI. V lost 2 bases to trimming and J lost 4 bases; unmatched junction nucleotides: 10. The CDR3 runs 16 residues. CDR3 protein: CASSESYVGDSYGYTF. The CDR3, as DNA: TGTGCCAGCAGTGAAAGTTATGTTGGGGACAGCTATGGCTACACCTTC.

The rearrangement uses TRBV5-4 and TRBJ1-2; TRBD1 is a possible D gene (5 bases). V shed 7 bases and J shed 8 bases, with 15 bases lying between them. CDR1 SGHNT and CDR2 YYREEE come from the germline V gene (reference sequence). The CDR3 length is 12 residues. DNA for the CDR3: TGTGCCAGCCGCGAAGGGGTATTGGGCTACACCTTC. Its protein is CASREGVLGYTF.

This clone was seen a single time. This chain connects TRBV19 to TRBJ1-2; no definite D call. The CDR3 extends over 16 amino acids. V shed 4 bases and J shed 4 bases, with 19 bases lying between them. CDR1 is LNHDA and CDR2 is SQIVND in the germline V gene (reference sequence). As DNA, the CDR3 is TGTGCCAGTAGTACCTCCGGGAACTTGAGAGCCTATGGCTACACCTTC. It specifies CASSTSGNLRAYGYTF.

The V call is TRBV5-1, the J call TRBJ2-7; D is uncertain. Germline V gene data show CDR1 as SGHRS and CDR2 as YFSETQ. CDR3 size: 13 residues. V gave up 5 bases and J gave up 0 bases, with 9 bases separating them. The CDR3 region has the DNA TGCGCCAGCAGGCGGCCTAGCTCCTACGAGCAGTACTTC. Translation gives CASRRPSSYEQYF.

This rearrangement joins TRBV19 to TRBJ1-1; D possibly corresponds to TRBD1 (6 bases). The CDR3 covers 14 residues. CDR1 is LNHDA, CDR2 SQIVND, per germline (reference sequence). V gave up 7 bases and J gave up 9 bases, with 21 bases separating them. CDR3: CASTSYSGTSKAFF. CDR3 DNA: TGTGCCAGTACCTCGTACTCCGGGACATCCAAAGCTTTCTTT.

The chain couples TRBV10-2 to TRBJ1-2; 10 bases map to TRBD1. Germline CDR1 is WSHSY and CDR2 is SAAADI. This CDR3 contains 17 residues. Trimming at V came to 6 bases and at J to 0 bases, leaving 10 bases not matched to a gene. Written as DNA, the CDR3 is TGCGCCAGCAGCTTGACAGGGGGCCTGATTACTAACTATGGCTACACCTTC. This codes for CASSLTGGLITNYGYTF.

The J gene is TRBJ2-1, the V gene TRBV7-9; D ambiguous. The ends were cut back, 3 bases at V and 1 base at J, with 7 bases in the middle. The CDR3 has 14 amino acids. Looked up from germline, CDR1 is SEHNR and CDR2 is FQNEAQ (reference sequence). CDR3 residues: CASSLQASYNEQFF. CDR3 sequence (DNA): TGTGCCAGCAGCTTGCAGGCATCCTACAATGAGCAGTTCTTC.

In DNA form, the CDR3 reads TGCGCCAGCAGCCCAGACGCTGGGGGGGCGCCTGGGGCCAACGTCCTGACTTTC. Translated, it gives CASSPDAGGAPGANVLTF. The chain carries TRBV5-1 and TRBJ2-6; tentative D call: TRBD2 (7 bases). Germline assignment: CDR1 SGHRS and CDR2 YFSETQ. The V gene lost 4 bases and the J gene lost 2 bases, with 19 bases spanning the gap. The CDR3 has 18 residues.

The rearrangement joins TRBV10-1 to TRBJ2-2, with 8 bases lining up with TRBD2. The germline gives CDR1 WNHNN, CDR2 SYGVQD (reference sequence). With 3 bases clipped from V and 5 bases from J, the junction kept 8 bases outside the gene matches. CDR3 length equals 16 residues. The CDR3 is CASSEGLAVKTGELFF. CDR3 nucleotide sequence: TGCGCCAGCAGTGAAGGACTAGCTGTCAAAACCGGGGAGCTGTTTTTT.

The chain couples TRBV28 to TRBJ1-5; no reliable D call. Trimming removed 8 bases at V and 6 bases at J, with 17 bases between. CDR3 size: 14 residues. Per the germline V gene, CDR1 is MDHEN and CDR2 is SYDVKM. For the CDR3, the DNA is TGTGCCAGCTCAATGGGCGGGTTCGGTCAGCCCCAGCATTTT. Its protein product is CASSMGGFGQPQHF.

V is TRBV7-3 and J is TRBJ2-5; D might be TRBD2 (5 bases). Between the trimmed V and J ends, which lost 1 base and 4 bases, there was a span of 10 bases. CDR1 and CDR2 (germline): SGHTA, FQGTGA. This CDR3 spans 14 amino acids. CDR3 in amino acids: CASSLRGFGETQYF. CDR3 coding DNA: TGTGCCAGCAGCTTAAGAGGGTTCGGAGAGACCCAGTACTTC.

This sequence joins TRBV19 and TRBJ2-3; D might be TRBD2 (6 bases). The CDR3 spans 16 residues. Trimming stripped 0 bases from V and 0 bases from J, with 10 bases between. The V gene's germline CDR1 is LNHDA and CDR2 SQIVND (reference sequence). This CDR3 reads CASSIDPGVSTDTQYF. The CDR3 nucleotides are TGTGCCAGTAGTATAGATCCGGGGGTGAGCACAGATACGCAGTATTTT. Complete variable domain (other parts from reference TRBV19 and TRBJ2-3): DGGITQSPKYLFRKEGQNVTLSCEQNLNHDAMYWYRQDPGQGLRLIYYSQIVNDFQKGDIAEGYSVSREKKESFPLTVTSAQKNPTAFYLCASSIDPGVSTDTQYFGPGTRLTVL.